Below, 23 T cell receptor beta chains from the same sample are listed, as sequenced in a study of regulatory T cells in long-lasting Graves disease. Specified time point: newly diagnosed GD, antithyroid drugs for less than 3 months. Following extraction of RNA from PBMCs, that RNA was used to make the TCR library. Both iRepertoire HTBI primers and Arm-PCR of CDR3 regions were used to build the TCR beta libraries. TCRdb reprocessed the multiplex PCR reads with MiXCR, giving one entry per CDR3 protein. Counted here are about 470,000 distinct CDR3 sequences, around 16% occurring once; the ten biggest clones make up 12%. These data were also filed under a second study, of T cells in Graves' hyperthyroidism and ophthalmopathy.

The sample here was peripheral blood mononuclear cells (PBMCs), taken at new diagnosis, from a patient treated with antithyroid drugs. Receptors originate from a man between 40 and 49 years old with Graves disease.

For the CDR3, the DNA is TGTGCCACCAGCAGAGCTAGTGATTATGGCTACACCTTC. Translation gives CATSRASDYGYTF. The chain employs TRBV15 and TRBJ1-2; no definite D call. Germline values: CDR1 LNHNV, CDR2 YYDKDF (reference sequence). The CDR3 is 13 amino acids. Trimming removed 1 base from V and 5 bases from J, with 8 bases in between.

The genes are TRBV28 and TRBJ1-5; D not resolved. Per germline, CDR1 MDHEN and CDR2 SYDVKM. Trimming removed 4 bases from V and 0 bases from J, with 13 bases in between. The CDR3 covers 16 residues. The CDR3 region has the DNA TGTGCCAGCAGTTCCAGTCGCGGTTATAGCAATCAGCCCCAGCATTTT. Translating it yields CASSSSRGYSNQPQHF.

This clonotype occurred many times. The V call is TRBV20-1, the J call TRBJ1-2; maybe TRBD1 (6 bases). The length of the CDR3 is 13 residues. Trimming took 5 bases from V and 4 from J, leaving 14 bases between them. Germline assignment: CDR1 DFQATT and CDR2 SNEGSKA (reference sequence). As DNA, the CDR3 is TGCAGTGCTCCCCCCGGACAGAGCTATGGCTACACCTTC. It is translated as CSAPPGQSYGYTF.

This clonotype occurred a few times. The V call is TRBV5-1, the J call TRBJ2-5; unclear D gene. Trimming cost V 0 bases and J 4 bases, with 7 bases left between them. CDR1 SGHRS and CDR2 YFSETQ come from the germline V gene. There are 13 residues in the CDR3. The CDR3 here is CASSLVELETQYF. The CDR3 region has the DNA TGCGCCAGCAGCTTGGTCGAGCTAGAGACCCAGTACTTC.

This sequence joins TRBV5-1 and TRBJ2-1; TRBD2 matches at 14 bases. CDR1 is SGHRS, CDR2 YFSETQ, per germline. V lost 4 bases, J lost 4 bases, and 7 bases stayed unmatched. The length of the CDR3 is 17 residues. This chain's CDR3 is CASSPGTSGSWYNEQFF. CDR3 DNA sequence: TGCGCCAGCAGCCCCGGGACTAGCGGGAGTTGGTACAATGAGCAGTTCTTC.

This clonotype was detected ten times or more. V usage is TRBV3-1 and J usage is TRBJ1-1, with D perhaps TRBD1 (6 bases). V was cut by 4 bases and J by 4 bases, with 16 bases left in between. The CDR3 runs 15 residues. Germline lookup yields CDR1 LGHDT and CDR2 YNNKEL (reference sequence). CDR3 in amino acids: CASSPNTGRSTEAFF. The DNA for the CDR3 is TGTGCCAGCAGCCCTAATACAGGGAGGAGCACTGAAGCTTTCTTT.

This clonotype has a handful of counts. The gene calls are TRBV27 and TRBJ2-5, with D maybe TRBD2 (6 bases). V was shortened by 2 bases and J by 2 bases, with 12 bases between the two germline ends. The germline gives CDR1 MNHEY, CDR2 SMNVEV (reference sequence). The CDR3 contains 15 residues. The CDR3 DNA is TGTGCCAGCAGTTTACAGGCTAGCGTTCAAGAGACCCAGTACTTC. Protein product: CASSLQASVQETQYF.

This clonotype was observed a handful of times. CDR3 coding DNA: TGTGCCAGCAGTTTACCGGGAGTGATAGGGGAGCAGTACTTC. It is translated as CASSLPGVIGEQYF. The V call is TRBV12-3 or TRBV12-4, the J call TRBJ2-7; possibly TRBD2 for D (6 bases). Trimming shortened V by 2 bases and J by 7 bases, and 15 bases separated the two germline ends. This CDR3 is 14 amino acids long.

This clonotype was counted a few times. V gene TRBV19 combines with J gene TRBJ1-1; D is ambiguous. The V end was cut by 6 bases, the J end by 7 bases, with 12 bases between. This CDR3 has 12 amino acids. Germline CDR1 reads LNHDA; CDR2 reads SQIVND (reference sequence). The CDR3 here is CASSIHGIEAFF. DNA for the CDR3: TGTGCCAGTAGCATTCACGGGATTGAAGCTTTCTTT.

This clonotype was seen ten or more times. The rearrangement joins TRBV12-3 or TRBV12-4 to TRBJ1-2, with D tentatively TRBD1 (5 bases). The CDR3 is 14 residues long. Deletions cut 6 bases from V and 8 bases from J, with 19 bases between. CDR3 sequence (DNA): TGTGCCAGCAGACCTGACAGCAAACACAAGGGCTACACCTTC. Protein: CASRPDSKHKGYTF.

Written as DNA, the CDR3 is TGTGCCACCAGCCAGACAAGAACAGATACGCAGTATTTT. This encodes CATSQTRTDTQYF. This chain connects TRBV15 to TRBJ2-3, with D unresolved. The CDR3 spans 13 residues. V was cut by 5 bases and J by 3 bases, with 9 bases left in between. Germline CDR1 and CDR2: LNHNV and YYDKDF (reference sequence).

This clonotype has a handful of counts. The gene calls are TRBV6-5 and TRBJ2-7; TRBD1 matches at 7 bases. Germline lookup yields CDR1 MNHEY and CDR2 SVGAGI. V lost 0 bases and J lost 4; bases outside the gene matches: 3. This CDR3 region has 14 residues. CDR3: CASSYSTGFYEQYF. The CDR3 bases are TGTGCCAGCAGTTACTCGACAGGGTTTTACGAGCAGTACTTC.

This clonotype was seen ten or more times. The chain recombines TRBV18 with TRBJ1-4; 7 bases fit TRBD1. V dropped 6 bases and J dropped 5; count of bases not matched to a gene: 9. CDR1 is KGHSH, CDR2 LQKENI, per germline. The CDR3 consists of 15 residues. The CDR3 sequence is CASSLSRDSNEKLFF. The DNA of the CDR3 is TGTGCCAGCTCGCTCTCTCGGGACAGCAATGAAAAACTGTTTTTT.

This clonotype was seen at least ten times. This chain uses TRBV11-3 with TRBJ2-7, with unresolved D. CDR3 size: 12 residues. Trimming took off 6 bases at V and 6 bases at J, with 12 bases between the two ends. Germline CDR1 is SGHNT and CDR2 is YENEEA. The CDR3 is CASRQKRGEQYF. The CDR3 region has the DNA TGTGCCAGCAGGCAGAAGCGCGGCGAGCAGTACTTC. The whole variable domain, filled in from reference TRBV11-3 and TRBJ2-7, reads EAGVVQSPRYKIIEKKQPVAFWCNPISGHNTLYWYLQNLGQGPELLIRYENEEAVDDSQLPKDRFSAERLKGVDSTLKIQPAELGDSAVYLCASRQKRGEQYFGPGTRLTVT.

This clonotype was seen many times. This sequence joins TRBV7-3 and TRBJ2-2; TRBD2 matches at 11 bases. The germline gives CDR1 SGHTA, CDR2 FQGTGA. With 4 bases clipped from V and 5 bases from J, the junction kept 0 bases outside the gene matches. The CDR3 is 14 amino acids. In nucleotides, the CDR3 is TGTGCCAGCAGCTGGACTAGCGGGACCGGGGAGCTGTTTTTT. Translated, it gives CASSWTSGTGELFF. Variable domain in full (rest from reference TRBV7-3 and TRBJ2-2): GAGVSQTPSNKVTEKGKYVELRCDPISGHTALYWYRQSLGQGPEFLIYFQGTGAADDSGLPNDRFFAVRPEGSVSTLKIQRTERGDSAVYLCASSWTSGTGELFFGEGSRLTVL.

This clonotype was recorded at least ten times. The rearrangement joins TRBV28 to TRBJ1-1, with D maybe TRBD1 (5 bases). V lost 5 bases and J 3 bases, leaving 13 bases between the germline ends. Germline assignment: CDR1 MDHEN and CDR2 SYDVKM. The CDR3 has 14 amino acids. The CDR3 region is CASSLQGGDTEAFF. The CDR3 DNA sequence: TGTGCCAGCAGTCTGCAGGGAGGGGACACTGAAGCTTTCTTT.

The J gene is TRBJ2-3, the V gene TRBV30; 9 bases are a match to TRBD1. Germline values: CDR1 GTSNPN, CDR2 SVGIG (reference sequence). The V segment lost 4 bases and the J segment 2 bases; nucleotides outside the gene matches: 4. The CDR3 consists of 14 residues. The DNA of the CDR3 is TGTGCCTGGAACCGGGACAGGGTCACAGATACGCAGTATTTT. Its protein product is CAWNRDRVTDTQYF.

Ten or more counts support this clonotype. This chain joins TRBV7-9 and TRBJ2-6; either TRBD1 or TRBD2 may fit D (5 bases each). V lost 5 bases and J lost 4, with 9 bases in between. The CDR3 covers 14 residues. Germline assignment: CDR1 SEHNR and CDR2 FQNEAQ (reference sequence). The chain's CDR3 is CASSGGPGANVLTF. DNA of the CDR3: TGTGCCAGCAGCGGGGGACCCGGGGCCAACGTCCTGACTTTC.

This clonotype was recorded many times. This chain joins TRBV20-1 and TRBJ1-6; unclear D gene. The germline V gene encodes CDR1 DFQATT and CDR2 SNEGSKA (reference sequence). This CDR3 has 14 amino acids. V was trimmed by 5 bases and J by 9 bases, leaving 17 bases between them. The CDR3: CSAASGDMGSPLHF. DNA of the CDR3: TGCAGTGCTGCCTCGGGAGATATGGGTTCACCCCTCCACTTT.

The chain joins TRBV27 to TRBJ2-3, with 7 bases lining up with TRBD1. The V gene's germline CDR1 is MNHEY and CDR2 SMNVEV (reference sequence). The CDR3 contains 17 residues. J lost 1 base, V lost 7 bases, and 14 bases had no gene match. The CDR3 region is CASKRFVGGWGTDTQYF. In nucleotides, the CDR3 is TGTGCCAGCAAACGGTTCGTAGGGGGCTGGGGCACAGATACGCAGTATTTT.

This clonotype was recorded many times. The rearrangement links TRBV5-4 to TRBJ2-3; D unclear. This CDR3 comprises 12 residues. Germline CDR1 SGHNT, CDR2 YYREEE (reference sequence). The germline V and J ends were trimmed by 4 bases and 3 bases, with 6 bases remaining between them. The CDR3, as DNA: TGTGCCAGCAGCCCATATACAGATACGCAGTATTTT. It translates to CASSPYTDTQYF.

The CDR3 protein is CASSAFTGSNQPQHF. CDR3 nucleotides: TGTGCCAGCAGTGCGTTCACAGGGAGTAATCAGCCCCAGCATTTT. The chain recombines TRBV27 with TRBJ1-5; possibly TRBD1 for D (6 bases). This CDR3 spans 15 amino acids. The V gene lost 5 bases and the J gene lost 4 bases, with 15 bases spanning the gap. In germline, CDR1 is MNHEY, CDR2 SMNVEV (reference sequence).

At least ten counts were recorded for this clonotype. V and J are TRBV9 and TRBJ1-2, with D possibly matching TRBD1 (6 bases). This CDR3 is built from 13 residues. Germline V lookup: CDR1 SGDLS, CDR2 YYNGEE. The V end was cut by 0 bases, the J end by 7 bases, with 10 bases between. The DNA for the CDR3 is TGTGCCAGCAGCGTAGAACCAGGGGCTGGCTACACCTTC. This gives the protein CASSVEPGAGYTF.